The 9 T cell receptor beta chains in this list originate from one sample, sequenced in a study of shared T cell receptors in the human thymus. Produced via immunoSEQ multiplex PCR; TCRdb's table is partial and in-frame only. The sample has hundreds of thousands of clones, 70% to 90% seen once. The same sample was also studied in work on human thymus T cells.

The sample taken for sequencing was thymocytes. The receptors come from a boy less than two years old with a congenital heart defect.

The J gene is TRBJ1-2, the V gene TRBV27; tentatively, D is TRBD1 (6 bases). The CDR3 contains 14 residues. CDR1 and CDR2 (germline): MNHEY, SMNVEV (reference sequence). V was pared by 5 bases and J by 2 bases, with 12 bases between. The CDR3 here is CASSPGQNNYGYTF. The CDR3 DNA is TGTGCCAGCAGTCCCGGACAGAACAACTATGGCTACACCTTC.

This chain joins TRBV6-1 and TRBJ1-4, with 7 nucleotides matching TRBD1. Per the germline V gene, CDR1 is MNHNS and CDR2 is SASEGT. V was pared by 1 base and J by 8 bases, with 7 bases of the junction left unmatched. There are 15 residues in the CDR3. The CDR3 nucleotides are TGTGCCAGCAGTGAAGGGGACAGTACAAGCGAAAAACTGTTTTTT. Its translation: CASSEGDSTSEKLFF.

The chain uses TRBV5-4 and TRBJ2-7, with D perhaps TRBD2 (5 bases). This CDR3 comprises 14 residues. The germline gives CDR1 SGHNT, CDR2 YYREEE (reference sequence). V was cut by 4 bases and J by 4 bases, with 15 bases left in between. The CDR3 DNA follows: TGTGCCAGCAGCAACCAGCGGAGCCATTACGAGCAGTACTTC. This encodes CASSNQRSHYEQYF.

The chain is built from TRBV9 and TRBJ1-1, with D possibly matching TRBD1 (5 bases). The V gene's germline CDR1 is SGDLS and CDR2 YYNGEE. This CDR3 region has 14 residues. V was pared by 4 bases and J by 5 bases, with 15 bases between. The CDR3: CASSPRREGTEAFF. CDR3 nucleotides: TGTGCCAGCAGCCCGAGGAGGGAGGGGACTGAAGCTTTCTTT.

The chain couples TRBV2 to TRBJ1-4, with 8 bases fitting TRBD1. The CDR3 has 14 amino acids. Germline V CDR1 and CDR2: SNHLY, FYNNEI. The V segment lost 6 bases and the J segment 10 bases; nucleotides outside the gene matches: 10. The CDR3, as DNA: TGTGCCAGCAGAGTCCGGCAGGGGGCCACAAAACTGTTTTTT. This sequence encodes CASRVRQGATKLFF.

CDR3 region: CASSDGRADTGELFF. Written as DNA, the CDR3 is TGTGCCAGCAGTGATGGGAGGGCCGACACCGGGGAGCTGTTTTTT. The chain employs TRBV25-1 and TRBJ2-2, with TRBD2 identical over 7 bases. J lost 3 bases, V lost 3 bases, and 4 bases had no gene match. CDR1 is MGHDK, CDR2 SYGVNS, per germline. The CDR3 has 15 residues.

The CDR3: CASSDPRQGGTEAFF. DNA of the CDR3: TGTGCCAGCAGTGACCCGCGACAGGGCGGAACTGAAGCTTTCTTT. The chain combines TRBV6-1 with TRBJ1-1, with 7 nucleotides matching TRBD1. CDR1 is MNHNS and CDR2 is SASEGT in the germline V gene. CDR3 length: 15 amino acids. V lost 3 bases to trimming and J lost 5 bases; unmatched junction nucleotides: 9.

V usage is TRBV18 and J usage is TRBJ2-3; 11 nucleotides match TRBD2. The ends lost 4 bases at V and 4 bases at J; junction bases unmatched: 10. CDR1 is KGHSH and CDR2 is LQKENI in the germline V gene. The CDR3 loop spans 17 amino acids. CDR3 nucleotides: TGTGCCAGCTCACACACGACACTAGCGGGAGAGGCAGATACGCAGTATTTT. This encodes CASSHTTLAGEADTQYF.

The CDR3 sequence is CASSVTTGSRGQYF. The CDR3 DNA follows: TGTGCCAGCAGTGTAACGACAGGGTCCCGGGGCCAGTACTTC. The chain has TRBV27 and TRBJ2-5; 7 positions agree with TRBD1. The CDR3 runs to 14 residues. After removal of 5 bases from V and 10 bases from J, the junction contained 13 bases not matched to a gene. The V gene's germline CDR1 is MNHEY and CDR2 SMNVEV (reference sequence).